This entry is about one TCR beta chain. Its antigen is currently unknown. The source of the sample is a study of T-cell reconstitution after alpha-beta-depleted transplantation in children. Unique molecular identifiers were incorporated during preparation of the TCRbeta library. TCRdb reanalysed the PCR reads using MiXCR and keeps one entry per CDR3 protein. The data contain around 230,000 distinct CDR3 sequences, over 15% of them singletons. General study points: Reportedly, roughly two months post-transplant, alpha-beta T cells arose from several hundred expanded graft clones. Surviving recipient T cells and intrathymic progenitors accounted for some patients' high TCRbeta diversity at day 60. The authors attributed T-cell counts and diversity one year after transplant mostly to newly produced T cells.

Germline V CDR1 and CDR2: KGHDR, SFDVKD. The V and J ends lost 4 bases and 0 bases respectively, with 6 bases between them. This CDR3 has 15 residues. The V gene is TRBV24-1, the J gene TRBJ2-6; no clear D. Here the sequenced sample was PBMCs, mostly from graft donor cells, taken 360 days after TCRalphabeta/CD19-depleted stem cell transplant. This TCR was sampled from a male patient aged 2-15 years who had a stem cell transplant for acute lymphoblastic leukemia, so the T cells may come from the graft donor. The chain's CDR3 is CATSDPSSGANVLTF. CDR3 in DNA: TGTGCCACCAGTGACCCCAGCTCTGGGGCCAACGTCCTGACTTTC.